This TCR beta chain was captured in a study of PD-1 blockade in classical Hodgkin lymphoma. Findings and caveats of the study: Newly diagnosed patients were reported to start with lower TCR diversity than healthy donors. Although disease activity or prior therapy may be involved, causes of the repertoire differences remain undefined.

Brentuximab vedotin exposure varied, and every patient relapsed after autologous stem cell transplantation. CDR1 and CDR2 (germline): SNHLY, FYNNEI. CDR3 length equals 15 residues. V shed 6 bases and J 5 bases; nucleotides not matched to a gene: 11. Notes on this clone: The antigen remains undetermined.

Here immunoSEQ multiplex PCR was the method, and the copy in TCRdb shows in-frame clones only, minus some. The sample contains about 36,000 clones, 69% of which appear only once. The material was peripheral blood mononuclear cells (PBMCs), obtained before the second cycle of nivolumab. The sequence was obtained from a human donor with classical Hodgkin lymphoma. The V gene is TRBV2, the J gene TRBJ2-3; the match to TRBD2 covers 7 bases. The CDR3 DNA is TGTGCCAGCAGGTGGGGGGGTACGGGGCGAGATACGCAGTATTTT. As protein: CASRWGGTGRDTQYF. Full variable domain (remainder filled in from reference TRBV2 and TRBJ2-3): EPEVTQTPSHQVTQMGQEVILRCVPISNHLYFYWYRQILGQKVEFLVSFYNNEISEKSEIFDDQFSVERPDGSNFTLKIRSTKLEDSAMYFCASRWGGTGRDTQYFGPGTRLTVL.